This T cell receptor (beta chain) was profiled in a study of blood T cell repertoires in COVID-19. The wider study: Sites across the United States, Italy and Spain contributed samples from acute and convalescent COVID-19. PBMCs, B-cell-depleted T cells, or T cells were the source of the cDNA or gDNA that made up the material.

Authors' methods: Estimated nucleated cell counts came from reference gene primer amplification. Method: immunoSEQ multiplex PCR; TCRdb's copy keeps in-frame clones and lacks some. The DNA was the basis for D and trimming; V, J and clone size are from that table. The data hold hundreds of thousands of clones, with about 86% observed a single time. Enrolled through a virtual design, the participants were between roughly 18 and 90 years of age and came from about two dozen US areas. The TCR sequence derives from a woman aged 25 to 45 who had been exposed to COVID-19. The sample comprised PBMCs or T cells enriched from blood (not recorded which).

The CDR3 reads CASGTVSNQPQHF. Here the CDR3 DNA reads TGTGCCAGCGGGACAGTTAGCAATCAGCCCCAGCATTTT. This rearrangement joins TRBV19 to TRBJ1-5, with 7 bases matching TRBD1. Germline V gene lookup returns CDR1 LNHDA and CDR2 SQIVND (reference sequence). This CDR3 contains 13 residues. J lost 0 bases, V lost 9 bases, and 2 bases had no gene match.